These 13 T cell receptor beta chains share one sample of origin, sequenced in a study of OX40 agonist ivuxolimab in advanced cancers. Here immunoSEQ multiplex PCR was the method, and the copy in TCRdb shows in-frame clones only, minus some. The table records about 62,000 clones, around 85% of them present only once. Here the sequenced sample was CD4+ or CD8+ T cells sorted from blood, taken in a trial of the OX40 agonist ivuxolimab. These receptors originate from an adult with an advanced solid tumor such as melanoma, head and neck, liver or kidney cancer.

This chain links TRBV11-3 with TRBJ2-1, with 9 bases matching TRBD1. The CDR3 loop spans 15 amino acids. Germline V gives CDR1 SGHNT, CDR2 YENEEA. V dropped 1 base and J dropped 4; count of bases not matched to a gene: 2. The CDR3 DNA reads TGTGCCAGCAGCTTAGCCGGACAGGGGTACAATGAGCAGTTCTTC. This encodes CASSLAGQGYNEQFF. The entire variable domain, with the rest obtained from reference TRBV11-3 and TRBJ2-1, is as follows: EAGVVQSPRYKIIEKKQPVAFWCNPISGHNTLYWYLQNLGQGPELLIRYENEEAVDDSQLPKDRFSAERLKGVDSTLKIQPAELGDSAVYLCASSLAGQGYNEQFFGPGTRLTVL.

This clone was seen a few times. The chain links TRBV2 to TRBJ2-7; weak D call: TRBD1 (6 bases). Germline V CDR1 and CDR2: SNHLY, FYNNEI. Trimming took off 4 bases at V and 2 bases at J, with 12 bases between the two ends. The CDR3 has 14 amino acids. The CDR3 loop reads CASSGRGNPYEQYF. The CDR3 DNA sequence: TGTGCCAGCAGTGGCAGGGGCAACCCCTACGAGCAGTACTTC.

The gene calls are TRBV2 and TRBJ1-5; 8 nucleotides match TRBD1. V gave up 6 bases and J gave up 0 bases; unmatched junction bases: 7. The germline CDR1 and CDR2 sequences are SNHLY and FYNNEI. This CDR3 region has 16 residues. The CDR3 sequence is CASSATGDYSNQPQHF. DNA of the CDR3: TGTGCCAGCAGCGCGACAGGGGACTATAGCAATCAGCCCCAGCATTTT.

This clone has only one observation. V usage is TRBV7-8 and J usage is TRBJ2-7; 12 bases match TRBD1. Germline assignment: CDR1 SGHVS and CDR2 FQNEAQ. Trimming removed 1 base from V and 3 bases from J; junction bases left unmatched: 4. CDR3 size: 16 residues. CDR3 loop: CASSLGGTGGLYEQYF. CDR3 nucleotides: TGTGCCAGCAGCTTAGGAGGGACAGGGGGCCTCTACGAGCAGTACTTC.

J is TRBJ2-7 and V is TRBV28, with TRBD1 matching 7 bases. CDR3 size: 15 residues. J gave up 0 bases and V 4 bases, and 6 bases lay outside the gene matches. Germline V CDR1 and CDR2: MDHEN, SYDVKM. CDR3 in DNA: TGTGCCAGCAGTTCGCAAGGGACAGTCTCCTACGAGCAGTACTTC. Encoded protein: CASSSQGTVSYEQYF.

The count of this clone is one. The gene calls are TRBV4-1 and TRBJ2-7; TRBD1 aligns across 7 bases. The CDR3 contains 15 residues. Germline CDR1 is MGHRA and CDR2 is YSYEKL. The ends lost 4 bases at V and 2 bases at J; junction bases unmatched: 8. Here the CDR3 reads CASSLRDSEPYEQYF. CDR3 nucleotides: TGCGCCAGCAGCCTCCGGGACAGCGAGCCCTACGAGCAGTACTTC.

The CDR3 is CASSYGQGVGNTEAFF. CDR3 sequence (DNA): TGTGCCAGCAGTTACGGACAGGGGGTAGGGAACACTGAAGCTTTCTTT. This chain connects TRBV6-5 to TRBJ1-1; 10 bases align to TRBD1. The CDR3 is made up of 16 amino acids. Germline V gives CDR1 MNHEY, CDR2 SVGAGI. The trim removed 2 bases at V and 1 base at J, leaving 4 bases unmatched.

The chain carries TRBV4-2 and TRBJ1-4; D is ambiguous. V gave up 1 base and J gave up 4 bases, with 13 bases separating them. The CDR3 contains 16 residues. Germline V gene sequence: CDR1 LGHNA, CDR2 YNFKEQ. The CDR3 is CASSQGMGRVNEKLFF. The CDR3 DNA sequence: TGTGCCAGCAGCCAAGGAATGGGGAGGGTTAATGAAAAACTGTTTTTT.

This clone was seen more than once but under ten times. J is TRBJ1-5 and V is TRBV5-5; D gene unclear. Trimming left V 6 bases short and J 3 bases short, with 16 bases between. The germline CDR1 and CDR2 sequences are SGHKS and YYEKEE (reference sequence). This CDR3 spans 15 amino acids. The CDR3 sequence is CASTRQFETNQPQHF. The CDR3, as DNA: TGTGCCAGCACCCGACAATTTGAGACCAATCAGCCCCAGCATTTT.

This chain connects TRBV7-2 to TRBJ1-1; 9 nucleotides line up with TRBD1. Trimming removed 2 bases from V and 1 base from J; junction bases left unmatched: 14. The CDR3 length is 19 residues. In germline, CDR1 is SGHTA, CDR2 FQGNSA. Written as DNA, the CDR3 is TGTGCCAGCAGCTTAAGCCCCGGAATACTGACAGGGGGGAACACTGAAGCTTTCTTT. It yields the protein CASSLSPGILTGGNTEAFF.

In its sample, this clone was seen a few times. The chain employs TRBV7-2 and TRBJ2-7, with 15 bases matching TRBD2. The CDR3 loop spans 16 amino acids. V was clipped by 5 bases and J by 4 bases; unmatched bases: 6. The germline V gene has CDR1 SGHTA and CDR2 FQGNSA. The DNA for the CDR3 is TGTGCCAGCAGCACCTCCGGGACTAGCGGGGGGTACGAGCAGTACTTC. It codes for CASSTSGTSGGYEQYF.

This clone is categorized as medium-sized. V gene TRBV2 combines with J gene TRBJ1-2; a weak D match, TRBD1 (5 bases). In germline, CDR1 is SNHLY, CDR2 FYNNEI. The CDR3 is 15 amino acids. Trimming took 2 bases from V and 6 from J, leaving 16 bases between them. Written as DNA, the CDR3 is TGTGCCAGCAGTGAAATGTGGGGGACGGGTGATGGCTACACCTTC. It yields the protein CASSEMWGTGDGYTF.

This clone was found many times. This chain links TRBV7-9 with TRBJ2-1, with 9 bases that match TRBD1. The J segment lost 2 bases and the V segment lost 1 base, leaving 3 bases of the junction unmatched. Germline values: CDR1 SEHNR, CDR2 FQNEAQ (reference sequence). CDR3 length: 16 amino acids. The CDR3 here is CASSLDGTGTYNEQFF. The CDR3, as DNA: TGTGCCAGCAGCTTAGATGGGACAGGGACCTACAATGAGCAGTTCTTC.